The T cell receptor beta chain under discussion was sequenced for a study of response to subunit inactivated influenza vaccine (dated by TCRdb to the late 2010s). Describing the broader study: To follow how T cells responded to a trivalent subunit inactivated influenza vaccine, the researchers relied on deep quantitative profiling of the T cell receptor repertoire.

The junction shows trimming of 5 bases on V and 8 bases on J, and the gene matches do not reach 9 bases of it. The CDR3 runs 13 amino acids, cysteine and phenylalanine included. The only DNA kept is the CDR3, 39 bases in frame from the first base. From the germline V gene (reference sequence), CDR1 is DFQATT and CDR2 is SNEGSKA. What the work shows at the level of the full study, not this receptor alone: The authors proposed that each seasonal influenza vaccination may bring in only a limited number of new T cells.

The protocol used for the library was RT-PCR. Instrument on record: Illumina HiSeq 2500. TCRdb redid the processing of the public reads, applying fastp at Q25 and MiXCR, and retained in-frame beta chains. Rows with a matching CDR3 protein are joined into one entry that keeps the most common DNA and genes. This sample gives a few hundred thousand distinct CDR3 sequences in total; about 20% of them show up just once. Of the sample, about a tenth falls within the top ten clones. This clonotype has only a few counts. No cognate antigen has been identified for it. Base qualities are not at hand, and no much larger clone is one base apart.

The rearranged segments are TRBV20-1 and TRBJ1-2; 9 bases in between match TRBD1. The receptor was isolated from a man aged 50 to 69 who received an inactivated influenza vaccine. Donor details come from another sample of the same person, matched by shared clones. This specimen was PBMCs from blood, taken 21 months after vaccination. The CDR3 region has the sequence CSARTGAHPGYTF. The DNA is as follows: TGCAGTGCTCGGACAGGGGCTCACCCCGGCTACACCTTC.